The rows below give T cell receptor beta chains drawn from one sample of a study of shared clonotypes between healthy human individuals. Clones were sequenced by immunoSEQ multiplex PCR, and TCRdb holds only the in-frame ones, with some missing. The sample has 490,000 or so clones; less than 80% are singletons. Material: PBMCs. These receptors all come from a woman aged 35 to 49 in good health. Some clones in this sample may be carry-over from other donors' samples. CDR3s include the opening cysteine and the closing phenylalanine or tryptophan. A D gene is named only where the DNA matches it firmly. Some rows have no size entry. The others give once, few or many, or a class for an expanded clone.

J: TRBJ1-1; size: NA; D: TRBD1; V: TRBV7-2; length: 16; DNA: TGTGCCAGCAGCACCAGGGGGCCGGGGGTGAACACTGAAGCTTTCTTT; CDR3: CASSTRGPGVNTEAFF
J: TRBJ2-7; size: NA; D: NA; V: TRBV29-1; length: 13; DNA: TGCAGCGCGCGCCCGACTAGTTCCTACGAGCAGTACTTC; CDR3: CSARPTSSYEQYF
J: TRBJ1-4; size: NA; D: NA; V: TRBV28; length: 16; DNA: TGTGCCAGCAGTCGCGACCTAATAGGGTTTAATGAAAAACTGTTTTTT; CDR3: CASSRDLIGFNEKLFF
J: TRBJ1-2; size: NA; D: NA; V: TRBV7-2; length: 15; DNA: TGTGCCAGCAGCTTAGGACGGGCTGTTAACTATGGCTACACCTTC; CDR3: CASSLGRAVNYGYTF
J: TRBJ2-1; size: once; D: NA; V: TRBV30; length: 15; DNA: TGTGCCTGGAGTGTAGGATCGGGAGAGGTTAATGAGCAGTTCTTC; CDR3: CAWSVGSGEVNEQFF
J: TRBJ1-5; size: NA; D: NA; V: TRBV6-1; length: 13; DNA: TGTGCCAGCAACACAGGTTTCAATCAGCCCCAGCATTTT; CDR3: CASNTGFNQPQHF
J: TRBJ2-7; size: NA; D: NA; V: TRBV27; length: 15; DNA: TGTGCCAGCAGTGCAAGACAGTTTGGGGCGGGGGAGCAGTACTTC; CDR3: CASSARQFGAGEQYF
J: TRBJ2-1; size: once; D: NA; V: TRBV5-1; length: 16; DNA: TGCGCCAGCAGCTTGTCCAGATTAGGGCCCCACAATGAGCAGTTCTTC; CDR3: CASSLSRLGPHNEQFF
J: TRBJ1-4; size: few; D: NA; V: TRBV4-1; length: 14; DNA: TGCGCCAGCAGCCCCGGGAGGGTTGTTGAAAAACTGTTTTTT; CDR3: CASSPGRVVEKLFF
J: TRBJ2-3; size: NA; D: TRBD1; V: TRBV6-4; length: 15; DNA: TGTGCCAGCAGTGACGGACAGGGGGGGGGAGATACGCAGTATTTT; CDR3: CASSDGQGGGDTQYF
J: TRBJ1-2; size: NA; D: TRBD1; V: TRBV15; length: 15; DNA: TGTGCCACCAGCAGAGATAACAGGGGGCCTTATGGCTACACCTTC; CDR3: CATSRDNRGPYGYTF
J: TRBJ2-2; size: NA; D: NA; V: TRBV30; length: 12; DNA: TGTGCCTGGAGTGTCCAAACCGGGGAGCTGTTTTTT; CDR3: CAWSVQTGELFF
J: TRBJ2-5; size: NA; D: TRBD2; V: TRBV23-1; length: 17; DNA: TGCGCCAAGAAAACGGGACTAGCGGGGGCCTTACAAGAGACCCAGTACTTC; CDR3: CAKKTGLAGALQETQYF
J: TRBJ2-7; size: NA; D: NA; V: TRBV28; length: 14; DNA: TGTGCCAGCAGTTTATCCAGGGTGGTTGGGGAGCAGTACTTC; CDR3: CASSLSRVVGEQYF
J: TRBJ2-7; size: NA; D: TRBD2; V: TRBV5-1; length: 14; DNA: TGCGCCAGCAGCTTGGCTAGCGGGAGGTACGAGCAGTACTTC; CDR3: CASSLASGRYEQYF
J: TRBJ2-3; size: NA; D: NA; V: TRBV4-2; length: 17; DNA: TGTGCCAGCAGCCGAGGGGAACGGAGTACTAGCACAGATACGCAGTATTTT; CDR3: CASSRGERSTSTDTQYF
J: TRBJ2-5; size: NA; D: TRBD1; V: TRBV27; length: 16; DNA: TGTGCCAGCAGCCCCTCCTGGGACAGACCTCAAGAGACCCAGTACTTC; CDR3: CASSPSWDRPQETQYF
J: TRBJ2-7; size: NA; D: TRBD2; V: TRBV30; length: 14; DNA: TGTGCCTGGGAAAGCGGGAGGGCCGGGGACGAGCAGTACTTC; CDR3: CAWESGRAGDEQYF
J: TRBJ1-2; size: NA; D: TRBD1; V: TRBV19; length: 14; DNA: TGTGCCACCCGGCGGGACAGGGGGTTCTATGGCTACACCTTC; CDR3: CATRRDRGFYGYTF
J: TRBJ2-3; size: NA; D: TRBD2; V: TRBV2; length: 15; DNA: TGTGCCAGCACAGGGACTAGCGGGAGTCCAGATACGCAGTATTTT; CDR3: CASTGTSGSPDTQYF
J: TRBJ2-3; size: NA; D: TRBD2; V: TRBV28; length: 18; DNA: TGTGCCAGCAGGGAAAGACAGGCGCCGGGACTAGATGTGGATACGCAGTATTTT; CDR3: CASRERQAPGLDVDTQYF
J: TRBJ2-5; size: NA; D: TRBD1; V: TRBV7-3; length: 15; DNA: TGTGCCAGCAGCTCAGTACCGGGACAGGGGGAGACCCAGTACTTC; CDR3: CASSSVPGQGETQYF
J: TRBJ2-7; size: NA; D: NA; V: TRBV11-2; length: 13; DNA: TGTGCCAGCAGCTTAGTTGACAGTTACGAGCAGTACTTC; CDR3: CASSLVDSYEQYF
J: TRBJ1-1; size: many; D: NA; V: TRBV29-1; length: 12; DNA: TGCAGCGCCTACCGTGGGAACACTGAAGCTTTCTTT; CDR3: CSAYRGNTEAFF
J: TRBJ2-7; size: NA; D: NA; V: TRBV2; length: 15; DNA: TGTGCCAGCAGGCCCCGACGGCAGAGCTCCTACGAGCAGTACTTC; CDR3: CASRPRRQSSYEQYF
J: TRBJ1-1; size: NA; D: NA; V: TRBV9; length: 15; DNA: TGTGCCAGCAGCCCACGGACGGAGATGAACACTGAAGCTTTCTTT; CDR3: CASSPRTEMNTEAFF
J: TRBJ2-1; size: NA; D: NA; V: TRBV7-6; length: 14; DNA: TGTGCCAGCACCCAGGGGGGGTCCTACAATGAGCAGTTCTTC; CDR3: CASTQGGSYNEQFF
J: TRBJ1-4; size: NA; D: TRBD1; V: TRBV5-4; length: 14; DNA: TGTGCCAGCAGCTCGGGACAGGGTAATGAAAAACTGTTTTTT; CDR3: CASSSGQGNEKLFF
J: TRBJ1-1; size: NA; D: NA; V: TRBV6-4; length: 13; DNA: TGTGCCAGCAGTGATCGGGACAACACTGAAGCTTTCTTT; CDR3: CASSDRDNTEAFF
J: TRBJ1-1; size: NA; D: TRBD1; V: TRBV4-2; length: 16; DNA: TGTGCCAGCAGCCCAGGGAACAGGGGTACGAACACTGAAGCTTTCTTT; CDR3: CASSPGNRGTNTEAFF
J: TRBJ2-5; size: NA; D: NA; V: TRBV7-9; length: 15; DNA: TGTGCCAGCAGCTTAAACTCAGCTAGGGGAGAGACCCAGTACTTC; CDR3: CASSLNSARGETQYF
J: TRBJ2-3; size: NA; D: NA; V: TRBV9; length: 15; DNA: TGTGCCAGCAGCCCCTCACTAGGTAGCACAGATACGCAGTATTTT; CDR3: CASSPSLGSTDTQYF
J: TRBJ2-7; size: NA; D: NA; V: TRBV5-1; length: 13; DNA: TGCGCCAGCAGCTTGGAGATCGGGGACGAGCAGTACTTC; CDR3: CASSLEIGDEQYF
J: TRBJ2-7; size: NA; D: NA; V: TRBV6-6; length: 13; DNA: TGTGCCAGCAGTTACTCGGGTGTATACGAGCAGTACTTC; CDR3: CASSYSGVYEQYF
J: TRBJ2-1; size: NA; D: TRBD2; V: TRBV10-3; length: 20; DNA: TGTGCCATCGCCGAACAGCCGGGACTAGCGGGAGGGAGCTCCTACAATGAGCAGTTCTTC; CDR3: CAIAEQPGLAGGSSYNEQFF
J: TRBJ2-1; size: NA; D: NA; V: TRBV7-9; length: 18; DNA: TGTGCCAGAGGACCGGGACTCCTCTCTTATAGGTCCTACAATGAGCAGTTCTTC; CDR3: CARGPGLLSYRSYNEQFF
J: TRBJ2-2; size: NA; D: TRBD2; V: TRBV6-5; length: 14; DNA: TGTGCCAGCAGTTACGGGGGGGGCACCGGGGAGCTGTTTTTT; CDR3: CASSYGGGTGELFF
J: TRBJ2-5; size: few; D: TRBD2; V: TRBV7-9; length: 16; DNA: TGTGCCAGCAGCTTATGGCTAGCGGGAGGTCGAGAGACCCAGTACTTC; CDR3: CASSLWLAGGRETQYF
J: TRBJ1-3; size: NA; D: NA; V: TRBV4-2; length: 16; DNA: TGTGCCAGCAGCCAAGAAGCAGTGAGCTCTGGAAACACCATATGTTTT; CDR3: CASSQEAVSSGNTICF
J: TRBJ1-2; size: NA; D: NA; V: TRBV30; length: 12; DNA: TGTGCCTGGAGTGTATGGGGCTGGGGCTACACCTTC; CDR3: CAWSVWGWGYTF
J: TRBJ1-1; size: NA; D: NA; V: TRBV5-1; length: 12; DNA: TGCGCCAGCAGCTTTGGTTCGGGTGGAGCTTTCTTT; CDR3: CASSFGSGGAFF
J: TRBJ1-5; size: NA; D: NA; V: TRBV19; length: 15; DNA: TGTGCCAGTAGCCGGACAGTCCCTAGCAATCAGCCCCAGCATTTT; CDR3: CASSRTVPSNQPQHF
J: TRBJ2-2; size: NA; D: NA; V: TRBV11-3; length: 12; DNA: TGTGCCAGCAGTGGCAGCGGGGGGGAGCTGTTTTTT; CDR3: CASSGSGGELFF
J: TRBJ2-1; size: NA; D: NA; V: TRBV20-1; length: 11; DNA: TGCAGTGCTAGAGATAGGAGGGAGCAGTTCTTC; CDR3: CSARDRREQFF
J: TRBJ1-4; size: NA; D: NA; V: TRBV18; length: 13; DNA: TGTGCCAGCTCACCGTTGGTTGGCGAAAAACTGTTTTTT; CDR3: CASSPLVGEKLFF
J: TRBJ2-1; size: NA; D: NA; V: TRBV11-1; length: 17; DNA: TGTGCCAGCAGCGCAAGACCGGGCCCCCGGCCCCTCAATGAGCAGTTCTTC; CDR3: CASSARPGPRPLNEQFF
J: TRBJ1-1; size: NA; D: NA; V: TRBV20-1; length: 11; DNA: TGCAGTGCTTTGGGTGGCACTGAAGCTTTCTTT; CDR3: CSALGGTEAFF
J: TRBJ1-1; size: NA; D: NA; V: TRBV18; length: 13; DNA: TGTGCCAGCTCGCGACCGCAAAACACTGAAGCTTTCTTT; CDR3: CASSRPQNTEAFF
J: TRBJ1-2; size: few; D: NA; V: TRBV19; length: 14; DNA: TGTGCCAGTAGCCCGACGGAGCGGGGTTATGGCTACACCTTC; CDR3: CASSPTERGYGYTF
J: TRBJ2-7; size: NA; D: TRBD1; V: TRBV5-1; length: 17; DNA: TGCGCCAGCAGCTTGGGGACAGGGCTAAGCTCTCGGGGCGAGCAGTACTTC; CDR3: CASSLGTGLSSRGEQYF
J: TRBJ2-2; size: NA; D: TRBD2; V: TRBV18; length: 19; DNA: TGTGCCAGCTCACCCCCGGGACTAGCGGGAGGGAGGAACACCGGGGAGCTGTTTTTT; CDR3: CASSPPGLAGGRNTGELFF
J: TRBJ2-5; size: NA; D: NA; V: TRBV20-1; length: 11; DNA: TGCCTAACAAGACTCCAAGAGACCCAGTACTTC; CDR3: CLTRLQETQYF
J: TRBJ1-4; size: NA; D: TRBD1; V: TRBV10-3; length: 16; DNA: TGTGCCATCAGTGAGTCAGGAACAGGGGGGGATGAAAAACTGTTTTTT; CDR3: CAISESGTGGDEKLFF
J: TRBJ2-5; size: NA; D: NA; V: TRBV28; length: 18; DNA: TGTGCCAGCAGTTTCTCAGTCATGAGGACGGCGATCCAAGAGACCCAGTACTTC; CDR3: CASSFSVMRTAIQETQYF
J: TRBJ1-6; size: once; D: TRBD1; V: TRBV30; length: 14; DNA: TGTGCCTGGAGTGAGGGGGCGAATAATTCACCCCTCCACTTT; CDR3: CAWSEGANNSPLHF
J: TRBJ1-5; size: NA; D: NA; V: TRBV19; length: 14; DNA: TGTGCCACCAGTTCACTGCCGGGGGGGCAGCCCCAGCATTTT; CDR3: CATSSLPGGQPQHF
J: TRBJ1-4; size: few; D: NA; V: TRBV14; length: 16; DNA: TGTGCCAGCAGCCAAGATGGGGTCCAAGCGGGTGAAAAACTGTTTTTT; CDR3: CASSQDGVQAGEKLFF
J: TRBJ2-7; size: NA; D: NA; V: TRBV10-3; length: 12; DNA: TGTGCCATCAGTGAGTCGGCGGGCGAGCAGTACTTC; CDR3: CAISESAGEQYF
J: TRBJ2-5; size: NA; D: NA; V: TRBV6-1; length: 11; DNA: TGTGCCAGCAGTAACTCGGAGACCCAGTACTTC; CDR3: CASSNSETQYF